This TCR beta chain was documented in a study of spatial heterogeneity in lung cancer. The sample's time point: sample taken at primary tumor resection. Sequencing covered unsorted whole RNA taken from tumor, nontumor lung or frozen PBMC. Untreated early-stage non-small cell lung cancer patients, over 55 in total, were the donors. This clonotype occurred many times. An end of the junction differs from the germline gene, which may be a read error. TCRdb re-called the 5' RACE reads through MiXCR, storing one row per CDR3 protein. The sample contains about 16,000 distinct CDR3 sequences, around 8% of which appear only once. The TCR sequence derives from a female donor with early-stage non-small cell lung cancer. The starting material was PBMCs, obtained at surgery.

CDR3 in amino acids: CASSYTSGQPQHF. The CDR3 region has the DNA TGCGCCAGCAGTTACACATCCGGTCAGCCCCAGCATTTT. V gene TRBV6-2 or TRBV6-3 combines with J gene TRBJ1-5, with D unclear. The germline CDR1 and CDR2 sequences are MNHEY and SVGEGT. The CDR3 spans 13 residues.